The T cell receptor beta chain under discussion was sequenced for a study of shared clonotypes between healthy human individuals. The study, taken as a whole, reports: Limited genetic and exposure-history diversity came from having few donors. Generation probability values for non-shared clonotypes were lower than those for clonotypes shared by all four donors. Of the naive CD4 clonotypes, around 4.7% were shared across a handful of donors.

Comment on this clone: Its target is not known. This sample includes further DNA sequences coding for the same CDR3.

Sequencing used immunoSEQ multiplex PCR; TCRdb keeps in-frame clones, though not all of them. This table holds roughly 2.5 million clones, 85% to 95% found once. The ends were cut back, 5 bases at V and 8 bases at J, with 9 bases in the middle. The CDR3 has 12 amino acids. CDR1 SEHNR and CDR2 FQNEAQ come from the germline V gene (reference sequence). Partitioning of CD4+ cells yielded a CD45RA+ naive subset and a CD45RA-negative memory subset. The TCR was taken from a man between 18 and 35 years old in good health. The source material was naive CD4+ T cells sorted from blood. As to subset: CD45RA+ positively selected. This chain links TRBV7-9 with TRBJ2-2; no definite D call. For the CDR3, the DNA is TGTGCCAGCAGCCCCCGGGCTGGGGAGCTGTTTTTT. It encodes CASSPRAGELFF.